Presented here are 23 T cell receptor beta chains from one specimen sequenced in a study of T cell responses to AZD1222 COVID-19 vaccine. The method was immunoSEQ multiplex PCR; TCRdb's version includes in-frame clones alone and lacks a portion of them. In the table there are some 130,000 clones, 88% of which are singletons. The source was peripheral blood, collected on day 0 of MenACWY control vaccination. Source of these receptors: an adult in good health.

CDR3 amino acids: CASSPPTGFPGGYTF. In nucleotides, the CDR3 is TGTGCCAGCTCGCCTCCGACGGGGTTCCCCGGGGGCTACACCTTC. The rearrangement links TRBV18 to TRBJ1-2; D is uncertain. The CDR3 spans 15 residues. The V end was cut by 6 bases, the J end by 8 bases, with 22 bases between. Germline V gives CDR1 KGHSH, CDR2 LQKENI. The variable domain in full, completed from reference TRBV18 and TRBJ1-2, reads NAGVMQNPRHLVRRRGQEARLRCSPMKGHSHVYWYRQLPEEGLKFMVYLQKENIIDESGMPKERFSAEFPKEGPSILRIQQVVRGDSAAYFCASSPPTGFPGGYTFGSGTRLTVV.

The chain combines TRBV19 with TRBJ1-1; 8 bases are a match to TRBD1. In germline, CDR1 is LNHDA, CDR2 SQIVND (reference sequence). Losses at the gene ends were 6 bases for V and 6 bases for J; bases not matched to a gene: 3. CDR3 length equals 12 residues. The CDR3 DNA reads TGTGCCAGTAGAACAGGGGGAGCTGAAGCTTTCTTT. Its protein is CASRTGGAEAFF.

This clone was recorded a few times. The chain employs TRBV9 and TRBJ1-4; D remains unclear. Germline assignment: CDR1 SGDLS and CDR2 YYNGEE. V was trimmed by 4 bases and J by 8 bases, leaving 12 bases between them. The CDR3 loop spans 13 amino acids. In nucleotides, the CDR3 is TGTGCCAGCAGCCCCCCAGGAGGGGAAAAACTGTTTTTT. This sequence encodes CASSPPGGEKLFF.

The chain joins TRBV10-1 to TRBJ2-7; D is ambiguous. Germline CDR1 reads WNHNN; CDR2 reads SYGVQD (reference sequence). V was shortened by 8 bases and J by 6 bases, with 23 bases between the two germline ends. CDR3 length: 15 amino acids. CDR3 region: CASRPGQVFQIEQYF. The CDR3 region has the DNA TGCGCCAGCCGTCCTGGGCAGGTCTTTCAGATCGAGCAGTACTTC.

The CDR3 region has the DNA TGTGCCATCAGGGGAGGGGGCAGCTCCTACGAGCAGTACTTC. As protein: CAIRGGGSSYEQYF. The chain couples TRBV10-3 to TRBJ2-7; the D gene could be TRBD1 or TRBD2 (7 bases each). The length of the CDR3 is 14 residues. The germline V gene encodes CDR1 ENHRY and CDR2 SYGVKD. Trimming took 6 bases from V and 0 from J, leaving 12 bases between them.

This chain links TRBV5-1 with TRBJ2-1; D may match TRBD1 or TRBD2 (5 bases each). Germline CDR1 and CDR2: SGHRS and YFSETQ. The CDR3 is 16 amino acids. Trimming took off 0 bases at V and 0 bases at J, with 10 bases between the two ends. CDR3 loop: CASSLGDLPSYNEQFF. The CDR3 region has the DNA TGCGCCAGCAGCTTGGGGGACCTACCCTCCTACAATGAGCAGTTCTTC.

This rearrangement joins TRBV9 to TRBJ2-1, with unresolved D. The V and J ends lost 0 bases and 0 bases respectively, with 10 bases between them. This CDR3 spans 16 amino acids. In germline, CDR1 is SGDLS, CDR2 YYNGEE. The CDR3 reads CASSVGLGNSYNEQFF. The CDR3, as DNA: TGTGCCAGCAGCGTAGGGTTGGGGAACTCCTACAATGAGCAGTTCTTC. The full variable domain, with the rest looked up from reference TRBV9 and TRBJ2-1, is DSGVTQTPKHLITATGQRVTLRCSPRSGDLSVYWYQQSLDQGLQFLIQYYNGEERAKGNILERFSAQQFPDLHSELNLSSLELGDSALYFCASSVGLGNSYNEQFFGPGTRLTVL.

The rearrangement uses TRBV5-4 and TRBJ2-2, with 7 bases fitting TRBD2. CDR1 SGHNT and CDR2 YYREEE come from the germline V gene (reference sequence). The CDR3 runs 15 residues. The junction had 7 bases not matched to a gene; V was cut back by 6 bases and J by 2 bases. CDR3 bases: TGTGCCAGCAAGGTGGCTAGCGGAAACACCGGGGAGCTGTTTTTT. Translated, it gives CASKVASGNTGELFF.

The chain is built from TRBV7-9 and TRBJ1-1, with 7 positions matching TRBD1. J was trimmed by 3 bases and V by 6 bases; bases with no gene match: 7. CDR1 is SEHNR and CDR2 is FQNEAQ in the germline V gene (reference sequence). The CDR3 contains 14 residues. As DNA, the CDR3 is TGTGCCAGCAGGCCACCGGGACAGTACACTGAAGCTTTCTTT. Encoded protein: CASRPPGQYTEAFF.

This clone was counted between two and nine times. This chain links TRBV6-5 with TRBJ2-7; 9 bases map to TRBD1. The J segment lost 4 bases and the V segment lost 6 bases, leaving 10 bases of the junction unmatched. The V gene's germline CDR1 is MNHEY and CDR2 SVGAGI. This CDR3 contains 15 residues. CDR3: CASRGQGRRWYEQYF. The DNA for the CDR3 is TGTGCCAGCAGGGGACAGGGCAGAAGGTGGTACGAGCAGTACTTC.

The genes are TRBV10-3 and TRBJ1-2, with TRBD1 as a possible D gene (5 bases). V lost 5 bases and J lost 9, with 16 bases in between. This CDR3 comprises 13 residues. Germline CDR1 ENHRY, CDR2 SYGVKD. CDR3 sequence: CAISSGTGRSYTF. As DNA, the CDR3 is TGTGCCATCAGTTCCGGGACGGGCAGGAGCTACACCTTC.

This chain joins TRBV7-2 and TRBJ2-7; D gene uncertain. The CDR3 spans 13 residues. Germline values: CDR1 SGHTA, CDR2 FQGNSA. V was clipped by 2 bases and J by 6 bases, with 11 bases between them. CDR3 DNA: TGTGCCAGCAGCTTAAGGACCCTTCGCGAGCAGTACTTC. Translating gives CASSLRTLREQYF.

V gene TRBV10-3 combines with J gene TRBJ2-2, with 8 bases that match TRBD1. Per the germline V gene, CDR1 is ENHRY and CDR2 is SYGVKD. CDR3 length: 15 amino acids. J was trimmed by 1 base and V by 7 bases; bases with no gene match: 5. CDR3 sequence: CAIKPGQGNTGELFF. The DNA of the CDR3 is TGTGCCATCAAGCCTGGACAGGGGAACACCGGGGAGCTGTTTTTT.

V and J are TRBV30 and TRBJ1-1; D is unresolved. This CDR3 has 12 residues. Germline V gene sequence: CDR1 GTSNPN, CDR2 SVGIG (reference sequence). V lost 4 bases and J lost 6, with 12 bases in between. CDR3 nucleotide sequence: TGTGCCTGGATCGACCTAAGCGCTGAAGCTTTCTTT. This codes for CAWIDLSAEAFF. Looking up the rest from reference TRBV30 and TRBJ1-1 gives the full variable domain: SQTIHQWPATLVQPVGSPLSLECTVEGTSNPNLYWYRQAAGRGLQLLFYSVGIGQISSEVPQNLSASRPQDRQFILSSKKLLLSDSGFYLCAWIDLSAEAFFGQGTRLTVV.

The chain carries TRBV28 and TRBJ1-2; D unresolved. This CDR3 contains 12 residues. Trimming left V 6 bases short and J 8 bases short, with 13 bases between. Germline values: CDR1 MDHEN, CDR2 SYDVKM. The CDR3 protein is CASSPGVRGYTF. The CDR3, as DNA: TGTGCCAGCAGCCCTGGGGTAAGAGGCTACACCTTC.

This sequence joins TRBV6-4 and TRBJ1-6; possibly TRBD1 for D (6 bases). The length of the CDR3 is 15 residues. V was shortened by 0 bases and J by 6 bases, with 9 bases between the two germline ends. Germline CDR1 is MRHNA and CDR2 is SNTAGT. Here the CDR3 reads CASSDSRGINSPLHF. The CDR3 coding sequence is TGTGCCAGCAGTGACTCGAGGGGGATTAATTCACCCCTCCACTTT.

CDR3 coding DNA: TGTGCCAGTAGTATTGGACGTGGTGGCTACGAGCAGTACTTC. It specifies CASSIGRGGYEQYF. The chain joins TRBV19 to TRBJ2-7; D is unclear. Trimming stripped 3 bases from V and 3 bases from J, with 12 bases between. The CDR3 sequence is 14 residues long. CDR1 and CDR2 from the germline V gene are LNHDA and SQIVND (reference sequence).

This clone was counted a single time. V usage is TRBV29-1 and J usage is TRBJ1-2, with 7 nucleotides matching TRBD1. Germline loops: CDR1 SQVTM, CDR2 ANQGSEA. V lost 3 bases to trimming and J lost 3 bases; unmatched junction nucleotides: 4. The CDR3 loop spans 13 amino acids. This CDR3 reads CSVDEGAYYGYTF. The CDR3 region has the DNA TGCAGCGTTGATGAGGGGGCCTACTATGGCTACACCTTC.

V is TRBV5-1 and J is TRBJ2-1, with 11 bases fitting TRBD2. The CDR3 has 15 residues. Germline V gene data show CDR1 as SGHRS and CDR2 as YFSETQ. J was trimmed by 7 bases and V by 7 bases; bases with no gene match: 10. CDR3 residues: CASGQTSGSGNEQFF. The CDR3 DNA follows: TGCGCCAGCGGCCAAACTAGCGGGAGTGGGAATGAGCAGTTCTTC. Variable domain in full (rest from reference TRBV5-1 and TRBJ2-1): KAGVTQTPRYLIKTRGQQVTLSCSPISGHRSVSWYQQTPGQGLQFLFEYFSETQRNKGNFPGRFSGRQFSNSRSEMNVSTLELGDSALYLCASGQTSGSGNEQFFGPGTRLTVL.

As DNA, the CDR3 is TGCGCCAGCAGACGCGGACAGGGAAGGATGAACACTGAAGCTTTCTTT. Its translation is CASRRGQGRMNTEAFF. This chain connects TRBV10-2 to TRBJ1-1; 8 bases are a match to TRBD1. The germline gives CDR1 WSHSY, CDR2 SAAADI. This CDR3 contains 16 residues. V lost 6 bases and J lost 0; bases outside the gene matches: 9.

The chain uses TRBV7-2 and TRBJ2-7, with 8 bases aligning to TRBD2. In germline, CDR1 is SGHTA, CDR2 FQGNSA. The CDR3 is made up of 16 amino acids. J was trimmed by 0 bases and V by 5 bases; bases with no gene match: 9. For the CDR3, the DNA is TGTGCCAGCAGCCCGGTCACGGGAGGGTTCTCCTACGAGCAGTACTTC. This sequence encodes CASSPVTGGFSYEQYF.

The gene calls are TRBV7-9 and TRBJ2-1; D remains ambiguous. CDR1 is SEHNR, CDR2 FQNEAQ, per germline (reference sequence). The CDR3 sequence is 14 residues long. V was clipped by 2 bases and J by 5 bases, with 10 bases between them. The chain's CDR3 is CASSLSDINNEQFF. CDR3 sequence (DNA): TGTGCCAGCAGCTTATCCGACATAAACAATGAGCAGTTCTTC.

This clone appeared a single time. This sequence joins TRBV30 and TRBJ1-5; possibly TRBD1 for D (6 bases). This CDR3 has 16 amino acids. The germline V and J ends were trimmed by 3 bases and 2 bases, with 17 bases remaining between them. Germline V lookup: CDR1 GTSNPN, CDR2 SVGIG (reference sequence). Here the CDR3 DNA reads TGTGCCTGGAGCTCAGGGGCGAGAGGAGGCAATCAGCCCCAGCATTTT. It specifies CAWSSGARGGNQPQHF.